This record looks at one T cell receptor (beta chain) sequence and its context. The data belong to a study of blood T cells in healthy people across ages. Germline CDR1 and CDR2: DFQATT and SNEGSKA (reference sequence). V shed 5 bases and J 2 bases; nucleotides not matched to a gene: 7. The CDR3 has 14 amino acids. Extractions gave at least 5.5 micrograms of total RNA per sample. Alongside a J-beta primer mix, a sample-barcoded 5' primer served in a second PCR lasting about 7 to 11 cycles. TCRdb analysed the 5' RACE reads with MiXCR anew, one entry per CDR3 protein. Among some 900,000 distinct CDR3 sequences listed, around 48% were seen once.

V usage is TRBV20-1 and J usage is TRBJ2-3; 7 bases map to TRBD1. The sequenced material came from blood. The source of this sequence is a young man in good health. The DNA of the CDR3 is TGCAGTGCTGCCGGGACAGCGAACACAGATACGCAGTATTTT. Translation gives CSAAGTANTDTQYF.